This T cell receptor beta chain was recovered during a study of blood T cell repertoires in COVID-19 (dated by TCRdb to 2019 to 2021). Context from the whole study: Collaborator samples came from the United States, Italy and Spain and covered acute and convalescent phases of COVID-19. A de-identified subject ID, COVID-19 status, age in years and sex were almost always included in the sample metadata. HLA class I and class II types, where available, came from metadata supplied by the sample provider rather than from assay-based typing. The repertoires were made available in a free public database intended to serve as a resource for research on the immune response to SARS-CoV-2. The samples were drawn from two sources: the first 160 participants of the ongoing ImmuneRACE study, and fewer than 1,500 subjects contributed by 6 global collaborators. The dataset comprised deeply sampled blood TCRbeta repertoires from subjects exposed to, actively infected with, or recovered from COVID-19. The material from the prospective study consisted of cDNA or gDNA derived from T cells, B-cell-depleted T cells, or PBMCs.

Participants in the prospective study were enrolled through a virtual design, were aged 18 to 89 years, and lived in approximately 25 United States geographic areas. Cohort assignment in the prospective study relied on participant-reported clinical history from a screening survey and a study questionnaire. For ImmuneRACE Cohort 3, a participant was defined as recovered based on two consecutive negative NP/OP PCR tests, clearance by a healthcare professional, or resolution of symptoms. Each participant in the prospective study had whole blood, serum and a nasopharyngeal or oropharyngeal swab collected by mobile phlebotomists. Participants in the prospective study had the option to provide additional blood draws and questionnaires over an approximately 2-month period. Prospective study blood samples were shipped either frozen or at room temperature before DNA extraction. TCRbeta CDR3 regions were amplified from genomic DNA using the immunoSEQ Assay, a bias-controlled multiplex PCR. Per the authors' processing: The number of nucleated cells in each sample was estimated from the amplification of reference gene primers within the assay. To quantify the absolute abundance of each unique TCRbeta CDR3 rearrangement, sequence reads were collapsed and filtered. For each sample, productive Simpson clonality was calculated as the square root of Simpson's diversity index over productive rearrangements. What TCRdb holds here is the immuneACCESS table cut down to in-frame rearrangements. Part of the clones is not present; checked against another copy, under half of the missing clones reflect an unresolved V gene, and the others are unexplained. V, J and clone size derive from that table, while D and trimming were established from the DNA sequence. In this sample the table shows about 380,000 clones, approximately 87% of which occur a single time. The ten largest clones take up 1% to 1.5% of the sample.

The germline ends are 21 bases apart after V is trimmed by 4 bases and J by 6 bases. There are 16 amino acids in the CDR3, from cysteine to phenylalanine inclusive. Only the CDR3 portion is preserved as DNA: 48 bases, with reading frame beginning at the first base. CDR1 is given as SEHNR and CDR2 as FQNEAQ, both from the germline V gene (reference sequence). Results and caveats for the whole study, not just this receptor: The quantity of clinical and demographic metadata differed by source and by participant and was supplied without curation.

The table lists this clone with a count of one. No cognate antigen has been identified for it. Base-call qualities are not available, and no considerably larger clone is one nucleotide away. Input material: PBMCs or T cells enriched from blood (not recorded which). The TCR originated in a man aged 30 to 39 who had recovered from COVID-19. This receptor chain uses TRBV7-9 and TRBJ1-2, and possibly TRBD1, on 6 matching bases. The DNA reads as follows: TGTGCCAGCAGCTCTACCGGGACACACTCCATGGATGGCTACACCTTC. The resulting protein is CASSSTGTHSMDGYTF.